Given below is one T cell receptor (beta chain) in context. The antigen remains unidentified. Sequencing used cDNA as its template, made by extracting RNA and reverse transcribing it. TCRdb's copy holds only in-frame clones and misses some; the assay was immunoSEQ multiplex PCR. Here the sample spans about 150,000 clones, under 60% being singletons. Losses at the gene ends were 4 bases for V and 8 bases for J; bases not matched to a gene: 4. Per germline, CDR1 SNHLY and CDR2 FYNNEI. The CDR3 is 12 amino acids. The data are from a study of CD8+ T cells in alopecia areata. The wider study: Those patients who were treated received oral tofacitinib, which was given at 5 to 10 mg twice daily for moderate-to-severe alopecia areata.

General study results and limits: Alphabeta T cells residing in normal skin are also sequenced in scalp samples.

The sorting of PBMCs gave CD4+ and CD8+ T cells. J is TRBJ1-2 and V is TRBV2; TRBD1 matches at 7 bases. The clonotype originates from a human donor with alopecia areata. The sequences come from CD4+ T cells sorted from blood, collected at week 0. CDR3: CASSGQGGGYTF. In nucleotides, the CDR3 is TGTGCCAGCAGTGGACAGGGAGGAGGCTACACCTTC. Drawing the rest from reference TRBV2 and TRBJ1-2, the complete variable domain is EPEVTQTPSHQVTQMGQEVILRCVPISNHLYFYWYRQILGQKVEFLVSFYNNEISEKSEIFDDQFSVERPDGSNFTLKIRSTKLEDSAMYFCASSGQGGGYTFGSGTRLTVV.